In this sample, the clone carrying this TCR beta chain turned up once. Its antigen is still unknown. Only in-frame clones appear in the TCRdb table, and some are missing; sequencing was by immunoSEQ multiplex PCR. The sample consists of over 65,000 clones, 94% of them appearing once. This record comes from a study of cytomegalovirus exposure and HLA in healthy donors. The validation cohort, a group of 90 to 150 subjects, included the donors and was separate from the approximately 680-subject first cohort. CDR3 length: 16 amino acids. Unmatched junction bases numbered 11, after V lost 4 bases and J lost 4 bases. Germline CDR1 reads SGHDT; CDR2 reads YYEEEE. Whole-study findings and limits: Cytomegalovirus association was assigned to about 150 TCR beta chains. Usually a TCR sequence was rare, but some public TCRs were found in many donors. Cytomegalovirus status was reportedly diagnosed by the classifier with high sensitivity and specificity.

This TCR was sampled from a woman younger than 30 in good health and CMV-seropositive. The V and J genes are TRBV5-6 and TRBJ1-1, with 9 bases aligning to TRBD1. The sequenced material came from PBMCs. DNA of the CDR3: TGTGCCAGCAGCCGTTTCCCGGGACAGGGCATCACTGAAGCTTTCTTT. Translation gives CASSRFPGQGITEAFF.